Described below is a single T cell receptor beta chain sequence and its context. The record originates from a study of blood T cell repertoires in COVID-19. In the study's own analysis: Amplification with reference gene primers provided the estimates of nucleated cell counts. Using immunoSEQ multiplex PCR, the repertoire was profiled, and TCRdb retains in-frame clones only, with some absent. V and J calls and clone size are copied from that table; D and trimming were computed from the DNA. The table shows 98,000 or so clones, with around 87% occurring only once. This CDR3 spans 16 amino acids. Germline lookup yields CDR1 SGHNT and CDR2 YYREEE (reference sequence). V gave up 5 bases and J gave up 2 bases, with 20 bases separating them.

The J gene is TRBJ2-7, the V gene TRBV5-4; weak D call: TRBD2 (6 bases). The receptor's source is a man aged 50 or older with acute or convalescent COVID-19. The specimen was peripheral blood. The CDR3 DNA reads as TGTGCCAGCAGACTTTCGTTGACGGGGGAAACCTACGAGCAGTACTTC. As protein: CASRLSLTGETYEQYF.